This T cell receptor beta chain was profiled in a study of regulatory T cells in long-lasting Graves disease (dated by TCRdb to the early 2020s). About the study as a whole: In the newly diagnosed Graves' disease group, patients had been taking antithyroid drugs for less than 3 months. Peripheral blood TCR sequencing and RNA sequencing compared persistent Graves' disease patients with newly diagnosed Graves' disease patients. The study was registered as a clinical trial and conducted in China. A total of around 33 samples were covered by TCR sequencing, comprising approximately 13 persistent and around 20 newly diagnosed Graves' disease patients.

Comment on this clonotype: There is no known antigen for this receptor. No base quality values were provided; no much bigger clone lies one nucleotide off.

Results the study describes overall, beyond this receptor: Lower TCR Shannon entropy and fewer highly expanded clones were observed in persistent Graves' disease patients than in newly diagnosed patients, which suggested clonal expansion. The small sample size was acknowledged by the authors as a limitation that may reduce accuracy. The study examined only peripheral blood because the primary lesion, thyroid tissue, could not be accessed. Only the TCR beta chain was sequenced and analyzed. More public clonotypes were shared among persistent patients (roughly 2,900) than among newly diagnosed patients (966). TRBV28, TRBJ1-2 and TRBJ2-5 were preferentially used in persistent disease, while TRBV20-1 and TRBJ2-1 were favored in newly diagnosed disease.

Receptor amplification or capture employed multiplex PCR. Reads for this sample came from an Illumina HiSeq 4000. TCR beta libraries were built with iRepertoire HTBI primers and Arm-PCR amplification of CDR3 regions. PCR products were gel purified before sequencing. The authors' analysis ran thus. Gene usage analysis of CDR3 amino acid clonotypes used the 62 TRBV and more than 13 TRBJ segments found across samples. COPE and FqMerger were used to merge filtered high-quality paired reads into contigs. BLAST was used to align contigs to the IMGT TRBV, TRBD and TRBJ reference genes, and CDR3 was defined following IMGT. Any clonotype with a frequency above 0.1% was counted as a highly expanded clone. Repertoire diversity was measured by Shannon entropy, and V-J evenness by the Gini coefficient. A clonotype was considered public if more than one individual shared it. TCRdb cleaned the public reads at Q25 with fastp, built clones with MiXCR and kept in-frame beta chains. Merged by CDR3 protein, the rows form single entries marked with the most common genes and DNA. The V and J calls shown here were made by TCRdb, not taken from the authors' results. The sample table shows around 320,000 distinct CDR3 sequences, and approximately 15% are seen once. The ten largest clones capture roughly 30% of the sample.

Taken with the paper, the label for time point translates to: newly diagnosed GD, antithyroid drugs for less than 3 months. For both TCR sequencing and RNA sequencing, RNA was extracted from PBMCs using TRIzol. The diagnosis of Graves' disease was made according to American Thyroid Association guidelines. Patients for the study were recruited at an endocrinology department in Xi'an, China. From each patient, approximately 10 milliliters of peripheral blood was collected into an EDTA anticoagulant tube. PBMCs were isolated by Ficoll Paque Plus density gradient separation without further T cell sorting. An Agilent 2100 Bioanalyzer and agarose gel were used to check RNA quality, and a NanoDrop 2000 was used to measure RNA concentration. The germline V gene supplies CDR1 MGHDK and CDR2 SYGVNS. The CDR3 goes from the cysteine to the phenylalanine over 13 residues. Of all the DNA, just the CDR3 is kept, 39 bases in frame from base 1. The trim is 7 bases for V and 5 bases for J, with a gap of 15 bases between the germline ends.

The same sample was also used in a study of T cells in Graves' hyperthyroidism and ophthalmopathy. Per the second study: Graves' hyperthyroidism was defined as stable when no progression to ophthalmopathy occurred over 18 months of follow-up. The hyperthyroidism patients were between 18 and 65 years old and newly diagnosed, with a disease duration of less than 2 months. Exclusion was applied to patients with uncontrolled infections, other autoimmune diseases, pregnancy or lactation. Diagnoses were based on clinical symptoms, serum thyroxine and TRAb, thyroid ultrasound and orbital computed tomography. The TCR CDR3 was subjected to a first round of RT-PCR using the HTBI primer set and the Qiagen OneStep RT-PCR kit. Most expanded thyroid clonotypes (frequency above 0.001) were also detected in blood, suggesting blood repertoires may reflect thyroid immune responses. Ophthalmopathy was separated from stable hyperthyroidism by a 13 V-J signature model, with approximately 90% sensitivity and 81% to 82% specificity obtained in cross-validation and 80%/75% obtained in testing. In validation, the model predicted progression to ophthalmopathy with around 71% sensitivity and 72.22% specificity, a median of 6.5 months before onset. To identify TCR V-J signatures that set the groups apart, the researchers used a discovery cohort of 95 to 100 patients, made up of 43 with Graves' ophthalmopathy and about 59 with stable Graves' hyperthyroidism. Prospective prediction of ophthalmopathy was tested in an independent validation cohort consisting of 18 to 20 hyperthyroidism patients and approximately 16 patients who later progressed to ophthalmopathy. The roughly 91 discovery patients were randomly divided into training and test sets at a 7:3 ratio. In addition, the study compared T-cell repertoires in thyroid tissue and in blood from a handful of Graves' hyperthyroidism patients. Once sampling was done, hyperthyroidism patients were given methimazole at a starting dose of 30 mg daily, whereas ophthalmopathy patients were given high-dose intravenous methylprednisolone. Libraries were constructed in a second round of multiplex PCR, after which size selection and purification were carried out. The libraries were sequenced on an Illumina HiSeq2000 using paired-end 100 bp reads. SOAPnuke was used to process the raw data, throwing out any read that contained adapters or uncalled bases, had a mean Phred below 15, or lacked an exact constant-primer or identifier match. High-quality paired reads were merged with COPE v1.2.5, and unique nucleotide sequences were defined as clonotypes. MiTCR v1.1 was used to align the clonotypes against IMGT TRBV, TRBD and TRBJ reference segments. The analysis was restricted to V-J combinations with a frequency above 0.0001, which together covered 98% to 99.2% of the repertoires. A TCS score was defined as the ratio of F50 (clonal expansion) to E x V (chaos), with BLOSUM62-based TCRdist applied between CDR3 peptides within each V-J. Welch's t-statistics and random forest reduced approximately 520 V-J features to 13, which were used in a naive Bayes classifier (R e1071). Sample size was not statistically predetermined, and blinding of investigators to group allocation was not performed. TCR Vbeta CDR3 sequencing of 120 to 150 peripheral blood samples (roughly 41 ophthalmopathy, over 70 hyperthyroidism and some 17 progressor patients) is reported in the paper.

The clonotype was recovered from a man aged 35 to 55 with Graves disease. Donor details come from another sample of the same person, matched by shared clones. The sequencing here drew on peripheral blood mononuclear cells (PBMCs), taken at new diagnosis, from a patient treated with antithyroid drugs. The sequence joins TRBV25-1 to TRBJ2-7, with a tentative D call of TRBD1 or TRBD2, each matching 5 bases. The sequenced DNA: TGTGCCAGCACCCGGGACCCGGTCCACGAGCAGTACTTC. Translated, this is CASTRDPVHEQYF.